This T cell receptor (beta chain) is drawn from a study of cytotoxic CD8 clonotypes in ibrutinib-treated CLL. On the study more broadly: Enrolment comprised under twelve relapsed/refractory and 15 treatment-naive patients; some 18 were IGHV unmutated. Partial responses numbered roughly 24 and complete responses 2; after a median around 70 months, about 14 stayed remitted and some twelve progressed. When averaged across all of the samples, the counts came to a few hundred thousand productive templates and about 95,000 productive rearrangements. General study results and limits: In sustained-remission versus progressing patients, sampling times differed.

Clones were read by immunoSEQ multiplex PCR, and TCRdb kept only the in-frame ones, dropping some. The repertoire consists of around 300,000 clones, with about 77% occurring once and the leading ten covering over 6.5%. The V and J ends lost 3 bases and 2 bases respectively, with 11 bases between them. The length of the CDR3 is 14 residues. Per germline, CDR1 MNHEY and CDR2 SMNVEV (reference sequence). Worth noting for this clone: What it recognizes is unknown.

This sequence joins TRBV27 and TRBJ2-7; the D is unclear. This receptor was obtained from a human donor with chronic lymphocytic leukemia. The material sequenced was PBMCs, taken before ibrutinib treatment. The CDR3 DNA sequence: TGTGCCAGCAGTTTCAGTGCCGGACCCTACGAGCAGTACTTC. It is translated as CASSFSAGPYEQYF.